Listed below are T cell receptor beta chains from one sample, sequenced in a study of cytomegalovirus exposure and HLA in healthy donors. This table comes from immunoSEQ multiplex PCR, and its TCRdb copy is limited to in-frame clones, with some not included. The sample has around 140,000 clones, around four fifths seen once. Sample: PBMCs. These receptors were taken from a man aged 40-55 years in good health and CMV-seronegative. Both conserved end residues are part of each CDR3. The D gene is left open where the match is weak. Where a row states a size, it is once, few, many or the class of an expanded clone; other rows omit it.

J gene,clone size,D gene,V gene,CDR3 protein,CDR3 DNA
TRBJ1-5,NA,NA,TRBV27,CASSPWTANQPQHF,TGTGCCAGCAGTCCCTGGACAGCAAATCAGCCCCAGCATTTT
TRBJ2-7,NA,NA,TRBV7-2,CASSLVEAYEQYF,TGTGCCAGCAGCTTAGTGGAGGCCTACGAGCAGTACTTC
TRBJ2-1,once,NA,TRBV7-2,CASSLAGGNEQFF,TGTGCCAGCAGCTTAGCAGGGGGCAATGAGCAGTTCTTC
TRBJ2-3,NA,NA,TRBV9,CASSVEGTRTDTQYF,TGTGCCAGCAGCGTAGAAGGGACACGCACAGATACGCAGTATTTT
TRBJ2-5,few,TRBD2,TRBV6-5,CASTVSGGETQYF,TGTGCCAGCACAGTGAGCGGGGGAGAGACCCAGTACTTC
TRBJ2-5,NA,NA,TRBV15,CATSRDGAVKETQYF,TGTGCCACCAGCAGAGATGGGGCAGTCAAAGAGACCCAGTACTTC
TRBJ1-5,few,NA,TRBV5-6,CASSSNPLSNQPQHF,TGTGCCAGCAGCTCGAATCCACTTAGCAATCAGCCCCAGCATTTT
TRBJ2-3,once,TRBD1,TRBV11-2,CASMPSGQLDKQYF,TGTGCCAGCATGCCATCGGGACAGCTGGACAAGCAGTATTTT
TRBJ2-7,once,NA,TRBV7-9,CASSAPGDRRYEQYF,TGTGCCAGCAGCGCTCCGGGGGACAGAAGGTACGAGCAGTACTTC
TRBJ2-7,once,NA,TRBV7-2,CASSLLVYEQYF,TGTGCCAGCAGCTTACTTGTGTACGAGCAGTACTTC
TRBJ1-2,once,NA,TRBV30,CAWGPKEGPYLANYGYTF,TGTGCCTGGGGACCTAAAGAGGGTCCCTACCTAGCTAACTATGGCTACACCTTC
TRBJ2-5,NA,NA,TRBV21-1,CASSSPSGETQYF,TGTGCCAGCAGCAGCCCTAGCGGAGAGACCCAGTACTTC
TRBJ2-7,NA,TRBD1,TRBV19,CASKGQAGYEQYF,TGTGCCAGCAAGGGACAGGCGGGCTACGAGCAGTACTTC
TRBJ1-1,NA,NA,TRBV28,CASSLSGNTEAFF,TGTGCCAGCTCTTTGTCCGGGAACACTGAAGCTTTCTTT
TRBJ1-6,NA,NA,TRBV27,CASSFLDRRNSPLHF,TGTGCCAGCAGTTTCCTGGACAGAAGGAATTCACCCCTCCACTTT
TRBJ2-1,NA,TRBD2,TRBV9,CASNRPLTSGINEQFF,TGTGCCAGCAACCGACCTCTGACTAGCGGGATCAATGAGCAGTTCTTC
TRBJ1-4,NA,NA,TRBV27,CASSSLGAATNEKLFF,TGTGCCAGCAGTTCTTTAGGGGCGGCAACTAATGAAAAACTGTTTTTT
TRBJ1-2,once,TRBD1,TRBV30,CAWTPDRGNYGYTF,TGTGCCTGGACCCCGGACAGGGGCAACTATGGCTACACCTTC
TRBJ2-1,NA,NA,TRBV19,CATQGLKGGERIEQFF,TGTGCCACCCAAGGGTTAAAGGGGGGGGAGAGGATTGAGCAGTTCTTC
TRBJ2-7,once,NA,TRBV9,CASSGTQEGIGEQYF,TGTGCCAGCAGCGGGACACAGGAGGGGATCGGAGAGCAGTACTTC
TRBJ2-7,NA,TRBD2,TRBV5-4,CASSYIAGGRGEQYF,TGTGCCAGCAGCTACATAGCGGGAGGGAGGGGCGAGCAGTACTTC
TRBJ2-1,once,TRBD2,TRBV2,CASRSGTSGYNEQFF,TGTGCCAGCAGATCCGGGACTAGCGGATACAATGAGCAGTTCTTC